These T cell receptor beta chains were read from a single sample in a study of vaccination and CD4 T cells after COVID-19. MiXCR, applied by TCRdb to the PCR reads, yields one record per CDR3 protein. The sample lists about 14,000 distinct CDR3 sequences; less than 80% were seen once. Sequencing used CD4+ T cells from blood, obtained after SARS-CoV-2 vaccination. The receptors shown here come from a human donor who had recovered from COVID-19. Both conserved end residues are part of each CDR3. D genes are given only for firm matches. Size is stated for part of the rows, as once, few or many counts, or as a class when the clone is expanded.

d_gene	v_gene	j_gene	abundance	CDR3aa	CDR3nt
TRBD1	TRBV19	TRBJ2-7	-	CASSPRQGFYEQYF	TGTGCCAGTAGCCCTAGACAGGGGTTCTACGAGCAGTACTTC
TRBD1	TRBV7-9	TRBJ2-1	-	CASSFPGQGTNEQFF	TGTGCCAGCAGCTTTCCGGGACAGGGTACCAATGAGCAGTTCTTC
TRBD1	TRBV27	TRBJ1-2	-	CASSLGQGGNADYGYTF	TGTGCCAGCAGCTTGGGACAGGGAGGCAACGCGGACTATGGCTACACCTTC
TRBD2	TRBV6-1	TRBJ2-7	-	CAIRPRGGHEQYF	TGTGCCATCCGCCCACGGGGGGGACACGAGCAGTACTTC
TRBD1	TRBV6-1	TRBJ2-7	-	CASRQLTGGAYEQYF	TGTGCCAGCAGGCAACTAACAGGGGGCGCCTACGAGCAGTACTTC
-	TRBV7-9	TRBJ1-3	-	CASSFPPGNTIYF	TGTGCCAGCAGCTTTCCGCCTGGAAACACCATATATTTT
TRBD2	TRBV5-1	TRBJ2-7	-	CASSLRSSGGAYEQYF	TGCGCCAGCAGCTTGAGGTCTAGCGGTGGGGCCTACGAGCAGTACTTC
-	TRBV7-2	TRBJ1-5	-	CASGGRGFGPQHF	TGTGCCAGCGGAGGCAGAGGCTTCGGGCCCCAGCATTTT
TRBD1	TRBV7-6	TRBJ2-7	-	CASSRGTALGQYF	TGTGCCAGCAGCCGAGGGACAGCCCTTGGGCAGTACTTC
TRBD1	TRBV4-1	TRBJ1-5	-	CASGGQGNQPQHF	TGCGCCAGCGGGGGACAGGGGAATCAGCCCCAGCATTTT
TRBD2	TRBV27	TRBJ2-1	-	CASSFGGAGGGPYNEQFF	TGTGCCAGCAGTTTTGGGGGCGCGGGGGGAGGGCCCTACAATGAGCAGTTCTTC
TRBD2	TRBV20-1	TRBJ2-7	-	CSARTSGRRGVEQYF	TGCAGTGCTAGAACTAGCGGGAGGAGGGGGGTCGAGCAGTACTTC
TRBD2	TRBV20-1	TRBJ2-3	once	CSAKNWTSGTDTQYF	TGCAGTGCTAAAAATTGGACTAGCGGCACAGATACGCAGTATTTT